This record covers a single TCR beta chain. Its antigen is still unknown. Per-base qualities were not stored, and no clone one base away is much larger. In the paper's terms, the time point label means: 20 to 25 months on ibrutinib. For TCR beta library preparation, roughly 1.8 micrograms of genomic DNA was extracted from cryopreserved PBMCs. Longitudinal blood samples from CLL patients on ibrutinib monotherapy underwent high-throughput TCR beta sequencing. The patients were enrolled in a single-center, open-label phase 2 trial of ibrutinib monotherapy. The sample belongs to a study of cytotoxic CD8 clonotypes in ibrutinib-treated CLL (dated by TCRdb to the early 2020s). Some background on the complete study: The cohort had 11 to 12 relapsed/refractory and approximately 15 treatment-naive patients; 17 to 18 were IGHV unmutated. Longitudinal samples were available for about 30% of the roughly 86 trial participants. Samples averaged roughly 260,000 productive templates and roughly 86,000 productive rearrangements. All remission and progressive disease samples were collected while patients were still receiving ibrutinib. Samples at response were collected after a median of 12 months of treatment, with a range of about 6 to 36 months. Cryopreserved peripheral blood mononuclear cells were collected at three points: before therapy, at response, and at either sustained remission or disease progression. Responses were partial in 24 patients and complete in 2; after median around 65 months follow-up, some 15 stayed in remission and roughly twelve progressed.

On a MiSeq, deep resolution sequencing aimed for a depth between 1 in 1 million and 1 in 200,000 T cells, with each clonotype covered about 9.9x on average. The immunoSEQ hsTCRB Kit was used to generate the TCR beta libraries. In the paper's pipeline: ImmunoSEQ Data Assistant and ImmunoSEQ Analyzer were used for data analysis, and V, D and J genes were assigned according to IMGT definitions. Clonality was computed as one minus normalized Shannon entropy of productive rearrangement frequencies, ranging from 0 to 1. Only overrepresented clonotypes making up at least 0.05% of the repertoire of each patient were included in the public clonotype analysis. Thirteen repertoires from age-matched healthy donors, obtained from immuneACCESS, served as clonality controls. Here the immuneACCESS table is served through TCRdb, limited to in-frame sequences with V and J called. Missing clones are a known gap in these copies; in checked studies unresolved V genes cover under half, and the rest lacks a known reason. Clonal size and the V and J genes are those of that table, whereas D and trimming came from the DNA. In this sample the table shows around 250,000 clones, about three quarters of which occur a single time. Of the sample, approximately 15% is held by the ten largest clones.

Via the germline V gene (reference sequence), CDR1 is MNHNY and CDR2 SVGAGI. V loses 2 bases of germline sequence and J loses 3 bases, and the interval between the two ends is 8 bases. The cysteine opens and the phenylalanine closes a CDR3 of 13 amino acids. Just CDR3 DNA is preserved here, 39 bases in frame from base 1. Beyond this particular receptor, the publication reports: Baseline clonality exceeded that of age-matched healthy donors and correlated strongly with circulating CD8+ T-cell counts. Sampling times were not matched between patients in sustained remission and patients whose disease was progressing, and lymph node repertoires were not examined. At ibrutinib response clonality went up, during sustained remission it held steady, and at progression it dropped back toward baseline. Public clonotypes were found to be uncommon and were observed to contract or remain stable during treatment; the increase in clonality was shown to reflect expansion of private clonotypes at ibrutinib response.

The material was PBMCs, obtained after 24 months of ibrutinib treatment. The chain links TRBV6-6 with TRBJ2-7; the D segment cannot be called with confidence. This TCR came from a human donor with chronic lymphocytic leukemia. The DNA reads TGTGCCAGCAGTTACAGGCCAGACTACGAGCAGTACTTC. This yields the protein CASSYRPDYEQYF.